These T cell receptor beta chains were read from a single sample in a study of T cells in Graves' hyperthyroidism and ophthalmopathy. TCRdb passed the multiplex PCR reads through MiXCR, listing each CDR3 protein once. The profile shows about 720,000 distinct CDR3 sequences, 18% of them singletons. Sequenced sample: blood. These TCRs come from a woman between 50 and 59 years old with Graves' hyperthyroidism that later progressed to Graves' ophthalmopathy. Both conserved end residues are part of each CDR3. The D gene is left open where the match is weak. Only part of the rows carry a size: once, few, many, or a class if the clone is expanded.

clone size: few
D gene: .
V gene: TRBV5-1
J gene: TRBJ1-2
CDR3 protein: CASSLSTQGATNYGYTF
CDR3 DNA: TGCGCCAGCAGCTTATCGACACAAGGTGCCACTAACTATGGCTACACCTTC

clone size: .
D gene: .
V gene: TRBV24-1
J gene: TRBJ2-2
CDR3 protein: CATRKGGQTGELFF
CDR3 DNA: TGTGCCACCAGAAAAGGCGGGCAGACCGGGGAGCTGTTTTTT

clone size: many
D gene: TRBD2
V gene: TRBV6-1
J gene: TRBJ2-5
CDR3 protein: CASSEAASGGGETQYF
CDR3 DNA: TGTGCCAGCAGTGAAGCGGCTAGCGGGGGGGGAGAGACCCAGTACTTC

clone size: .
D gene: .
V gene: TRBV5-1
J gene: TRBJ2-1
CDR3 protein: CASSPEDNEQFF
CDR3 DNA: TGCGCCAGCAGCCCGGAGGACAATGAGCAGTTCTTC

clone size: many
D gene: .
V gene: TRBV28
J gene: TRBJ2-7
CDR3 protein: CASSFTSYEQYF
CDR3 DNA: TGTGCCAGCAGTTTTACTTCCTACGAGCAGTACTTC

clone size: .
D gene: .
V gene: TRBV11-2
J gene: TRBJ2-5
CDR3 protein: CASSASGVKGTQYF
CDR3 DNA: TGTGCCAGCAGCGCATCGGGAGTTAAAGGGACCCAGTACTTC

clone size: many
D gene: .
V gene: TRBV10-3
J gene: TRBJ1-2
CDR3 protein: CAISETVRENYGYTF
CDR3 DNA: TGTGCCATCAGTGAAACCGTCCGGGAGAACTATGGCTACACCTTC

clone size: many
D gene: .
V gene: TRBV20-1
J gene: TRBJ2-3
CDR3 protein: CSARVQGPDTQYF
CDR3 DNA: TGCAGTGCTAGAGTTCAGGGACCAGATACGCAGTATTTT

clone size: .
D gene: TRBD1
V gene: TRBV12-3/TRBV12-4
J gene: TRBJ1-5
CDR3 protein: CRPGDRGAEQSQPQHF
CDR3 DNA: TGCCGACCCGGGGACAGGGGCGCTGAGCAGTCCCAGCCCCAGCATTTT

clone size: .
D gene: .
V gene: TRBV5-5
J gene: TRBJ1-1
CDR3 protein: CASGLGRVTTEAFF
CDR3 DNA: TGTGCCAGCGGCTTGGGCAGGGTGACCACTGAAGCTTTCTTT

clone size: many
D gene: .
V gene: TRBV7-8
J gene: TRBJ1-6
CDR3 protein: CASSSSGVSPLHF
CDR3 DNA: TGTGCCAGCAGCTCTTCAGGGGTTTCACCCCTCCACTTT

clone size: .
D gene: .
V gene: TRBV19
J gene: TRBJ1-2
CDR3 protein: CASTTGGRGYTF
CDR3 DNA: TGTGCCAGTACCACGGGGGGCCGTGGCTACACCTTC

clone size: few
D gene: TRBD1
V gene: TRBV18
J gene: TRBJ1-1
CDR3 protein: CASSPPGQRLNTEAFF
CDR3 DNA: TGTGCCAGCTCACCCCCGGGACAGCGTCTGAACACTGAAGCTTTCTTT

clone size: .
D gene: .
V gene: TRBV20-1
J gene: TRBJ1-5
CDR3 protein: CSARDLQGRQPQHF
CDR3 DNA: TGCAGTGCTAGAGATCTTCAGGGCAGACAGCCCCAGCATTTT

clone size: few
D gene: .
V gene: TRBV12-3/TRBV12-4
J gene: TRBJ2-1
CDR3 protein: CATGPVEQFF
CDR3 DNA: TGTGCGACCGGCCCCGTTGAGCAGTTCTTC

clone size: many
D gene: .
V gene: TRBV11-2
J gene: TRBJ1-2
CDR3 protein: CASSHPGLLPNYGYTF
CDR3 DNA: TGTGCCAGCAGCCACCCGGGACTCCTACCTAACTATGGCTACACCTTC

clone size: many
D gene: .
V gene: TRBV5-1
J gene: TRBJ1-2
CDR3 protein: CASSLAGQVSVYTF
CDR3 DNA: TGCGCCAGCAGCTTGGCCGGGCAGGTCTCCGTTTACACCTTC

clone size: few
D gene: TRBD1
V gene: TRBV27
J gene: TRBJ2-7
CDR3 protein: CASSPTGVDSYEQYF
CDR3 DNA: TGTGCCAGCAGTCCGACAGGGGTAGACTCCTACGAGCAGTACTTC

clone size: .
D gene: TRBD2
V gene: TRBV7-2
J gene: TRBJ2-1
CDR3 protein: CASSWGGGRPLAYNEQFF
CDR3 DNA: TGTGCCAGCAGCTGGGGGGGGGGACGTCCTCTCGCCTACAATGAGCAGTTCTTC

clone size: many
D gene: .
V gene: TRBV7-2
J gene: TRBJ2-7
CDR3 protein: CASSRNGQGTYEQYF
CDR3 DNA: TGTGCCAGCAGCCGAAACGGTCAGGGAACCTACGAGCAGTACTTC

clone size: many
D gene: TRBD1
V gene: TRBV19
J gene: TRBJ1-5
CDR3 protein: CASSPPTGGVLGQPQHF
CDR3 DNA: TGTGCCAGTAGTCCCCCTACAGGGGGTGTGCTAGGTCAGCCCCAGCATTTT

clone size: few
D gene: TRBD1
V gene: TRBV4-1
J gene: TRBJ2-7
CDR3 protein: CASSFRDSLYEQYF
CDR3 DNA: TGCGCCAGCAGCTTTAGGGACAGCCTATACGAGCAGTACTTC

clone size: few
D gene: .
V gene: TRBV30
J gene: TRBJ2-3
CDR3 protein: CAWWYGGTDTQYF
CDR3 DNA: TGTGCCTGGTGGTACGGGGGTACAGATACGCAGTATTTT

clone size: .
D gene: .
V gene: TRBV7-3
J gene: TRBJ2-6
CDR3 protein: CASSLRSDRSSGANVLTF
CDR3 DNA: TGTGCCAGCAGCTTAAGGTCCGACAGGAGCTCTGGGGCCAACGTCCTGACTTTC

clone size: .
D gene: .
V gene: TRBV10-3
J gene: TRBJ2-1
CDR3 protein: CAIRELPGRTANEQFF
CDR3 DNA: TGTGCCATCAGGGAACTACCGGGACGGACGGCTAATGAGCAGTTCTTC

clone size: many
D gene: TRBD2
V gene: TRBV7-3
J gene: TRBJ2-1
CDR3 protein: CASSSLIAGGEQFF
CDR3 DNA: TGTGCCAGCAGCTCCCTGATAGCGGGGGGGGAGCAGTTCTTC

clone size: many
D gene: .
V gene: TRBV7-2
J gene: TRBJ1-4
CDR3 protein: CASSPAWGATNEKLFF
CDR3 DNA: TGTGCCAGCAGCCCGGCCTGGGGGGCAACTAATGAAAAACTGTTTTTT

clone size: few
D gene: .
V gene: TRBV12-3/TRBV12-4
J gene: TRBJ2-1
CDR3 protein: CASSLVSSGEQFF
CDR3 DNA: TGTGCCAGCAGTTTAGTTAGCTCTGGTGAGCAGTTCTTC

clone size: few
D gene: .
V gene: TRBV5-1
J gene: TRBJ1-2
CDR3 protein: CASSLNTGPFNYGYTF
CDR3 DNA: TGCGCCAGCAGCTTGAATACAGGGCCCTTTAACTATGGCTACACCTTC

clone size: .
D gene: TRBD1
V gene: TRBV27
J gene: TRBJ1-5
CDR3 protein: CASSEQGRGFTYSNQPQHF
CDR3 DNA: TGTGCCAGCAGTGAACAGGGGAGGGGGTTCACATATAGCAATCAGCCCCAGCATTTT

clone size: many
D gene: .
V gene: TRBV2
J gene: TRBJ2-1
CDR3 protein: CAGRTETYNEQFF
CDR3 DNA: TGTGCCGGAAGGACAGAAACCTACAATGAGCAGTTCTTC

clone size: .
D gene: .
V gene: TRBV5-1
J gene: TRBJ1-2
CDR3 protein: CASSLGAVYTF
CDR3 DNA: TGCGCCAGCAGCTTGGGGGCCGTCTACACCTTC

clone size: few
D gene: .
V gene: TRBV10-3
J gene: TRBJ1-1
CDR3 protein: CAISESIAEAFF
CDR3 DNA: TGTGCCATCAGTGAGTCTATCGCTGAAGCTTTCTTT

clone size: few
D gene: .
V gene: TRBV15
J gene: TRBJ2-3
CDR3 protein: CATSRDIPGPSTDTQYF
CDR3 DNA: TGTGCCACCAGCAGAGATATCCCGGGACCGAGCACAGATACGCAGTATTTT

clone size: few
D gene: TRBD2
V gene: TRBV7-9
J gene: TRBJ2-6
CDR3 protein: CASSPLGGALSGANVLTF
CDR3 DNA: TGTGCCAGCAGCCCCCTGGGAGGGGCTCTCTCTGGGGCCAACGTCCTGACTTTC

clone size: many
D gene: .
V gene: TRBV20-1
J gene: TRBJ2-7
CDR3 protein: CSAEESYEQYF
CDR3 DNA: TGCAGTGCTGAGGAGTCCTACGAGCAGTACTTC

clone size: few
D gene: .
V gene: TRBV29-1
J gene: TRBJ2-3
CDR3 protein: CSVEGWADTDTQYF
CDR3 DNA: TGCAGCGTTGAAGGGTGGGCAGACACAGATACGCAGTATTTT

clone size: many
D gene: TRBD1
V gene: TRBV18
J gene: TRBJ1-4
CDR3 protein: CASSPPTGVGEKLFF
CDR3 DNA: TGTGCCAGCTCACCACCGACAGGGGTCGGTGAAAAACTGTTTTTT

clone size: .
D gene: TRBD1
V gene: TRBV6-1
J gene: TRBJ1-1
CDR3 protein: CASNKGGSRHTEAFF
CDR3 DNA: TGTGCCAGCAACAAAGGGGGCTCAAGGCACACTGAAGCTTTCTTT

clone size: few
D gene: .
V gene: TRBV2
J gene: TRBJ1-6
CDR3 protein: CASSEVQGSLYNSPLHF
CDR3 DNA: TGTGCCAGCAGTGAAGTACAGGGATCCCTCTATAATTCACCCCTCCACTTT

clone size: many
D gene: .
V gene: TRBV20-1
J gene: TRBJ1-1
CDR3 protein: CSAHRESSGTEAFF
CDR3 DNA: TGCAGTGCCCACAGGGAAAGTTCGGGCACTGAAGCTTTCTTT

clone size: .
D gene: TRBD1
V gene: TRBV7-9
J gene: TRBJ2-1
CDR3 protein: CASSLNIQGAYNEQFF
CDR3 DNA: TGTGCCAGCAGCCTTAACATACAGGGGGCCTACAATGAGCAGTTCTTC

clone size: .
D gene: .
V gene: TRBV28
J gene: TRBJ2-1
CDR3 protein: CASSLSGTEGGRQFF
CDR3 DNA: TGTGCCAGCAGTCTATCCGGGACAGAGGGAGGTCGGCAGTTCTTC

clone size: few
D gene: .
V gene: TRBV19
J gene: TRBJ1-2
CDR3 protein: CASSIDRRTRGYTF
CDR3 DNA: TGTGCCAGTAGTATAGATCGGAGGACTAGGGGCTACACCTTC

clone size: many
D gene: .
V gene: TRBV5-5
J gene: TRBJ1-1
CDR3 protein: CASSFAGNTEAFF
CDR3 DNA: TGTGCCAGCAGCTTCGCAGGGAACACTGAAGCTTTCTTT

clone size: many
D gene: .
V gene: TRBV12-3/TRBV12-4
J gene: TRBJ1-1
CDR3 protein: CASRGRGATEAFF
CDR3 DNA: TGTGCCAGCAGAGGGAGGGGGGCCACTGAAGCTTTCTTT

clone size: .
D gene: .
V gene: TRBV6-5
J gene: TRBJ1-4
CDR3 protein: CASSYSKEKLFF
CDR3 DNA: TGTGCCAGCAGTTACTCGAAAGAAAAACTGTTTTTT

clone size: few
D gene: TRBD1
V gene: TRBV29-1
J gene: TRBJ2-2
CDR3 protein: CSVGRDRVEGELFF
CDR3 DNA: TGCAGCGTTGGTCGGGACAGGGTCGAGGGGGAGCTGTTTTTT

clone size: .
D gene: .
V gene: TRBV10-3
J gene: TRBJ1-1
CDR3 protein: CTISPGDGTEAFF
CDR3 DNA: TGTACCATCAGTCCCGGGGATGGTACTGAAGCTTTCTTT

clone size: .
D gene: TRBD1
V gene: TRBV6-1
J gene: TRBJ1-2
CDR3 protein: CASRRGQGDGYTF
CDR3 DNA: TGTGCCAGCAGACGCGGACAGGGGGATGGCTACACCTTC

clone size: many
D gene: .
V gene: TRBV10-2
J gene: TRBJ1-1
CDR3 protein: CASGLGSDTEAFF
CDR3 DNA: TGCGCCAGCGGTTTAGGATCTGACACTGAAGCTTTCTTT